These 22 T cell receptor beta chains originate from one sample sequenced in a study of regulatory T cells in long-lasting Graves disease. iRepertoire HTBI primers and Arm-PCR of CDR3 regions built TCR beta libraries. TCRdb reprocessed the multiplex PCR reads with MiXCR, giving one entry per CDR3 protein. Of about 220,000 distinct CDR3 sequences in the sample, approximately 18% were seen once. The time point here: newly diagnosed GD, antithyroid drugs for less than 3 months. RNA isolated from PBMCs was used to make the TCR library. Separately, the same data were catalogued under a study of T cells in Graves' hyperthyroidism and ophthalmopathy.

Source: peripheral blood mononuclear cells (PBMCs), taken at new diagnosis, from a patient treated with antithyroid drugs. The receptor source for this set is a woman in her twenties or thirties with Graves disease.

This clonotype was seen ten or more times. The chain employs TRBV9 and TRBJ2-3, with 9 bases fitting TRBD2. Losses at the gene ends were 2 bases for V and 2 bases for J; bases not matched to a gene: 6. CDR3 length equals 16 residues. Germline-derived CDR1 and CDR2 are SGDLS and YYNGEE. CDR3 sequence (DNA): TGTGCCAGCAGCGTGGCGGGGGGGCGAGCCACAGATACGCAGTATTTT. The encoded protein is CASSVAGGRATDTQYF.

CDR3 region: CASRDTLTYTYEQYF. DNA for the CDR3: TGTGCCAGCAGGGATACACTCACTTACACATACGAGCAGTACTTC. The chain employs TRBV2 and TRBJ2-7; unclear D gene. The CDR3 extends over 15 amino acids. Germline loops: CDR1 SNHLY, CDR2 FYNNEI. V lost 6 bases and J 4 bases, leaving 19 bases between the germline ends.

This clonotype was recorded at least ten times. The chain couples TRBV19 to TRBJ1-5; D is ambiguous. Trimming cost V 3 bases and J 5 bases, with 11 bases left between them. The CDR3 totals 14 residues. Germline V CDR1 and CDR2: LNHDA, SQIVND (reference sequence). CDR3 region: CASSIRSFDQPQHF. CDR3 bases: TGTGCCAGTAGTATTCGGTCATTTGATCAGCCCCAGCATTTT.

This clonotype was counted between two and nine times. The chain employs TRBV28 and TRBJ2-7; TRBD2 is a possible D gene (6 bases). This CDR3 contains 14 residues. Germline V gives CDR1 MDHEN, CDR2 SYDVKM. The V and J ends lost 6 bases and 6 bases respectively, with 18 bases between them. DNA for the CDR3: TGTGCCAGCAGCTTTCTTATCGGCGGGGCCGAGCAGTACTTC. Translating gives CASSFLIGGAEQYF.

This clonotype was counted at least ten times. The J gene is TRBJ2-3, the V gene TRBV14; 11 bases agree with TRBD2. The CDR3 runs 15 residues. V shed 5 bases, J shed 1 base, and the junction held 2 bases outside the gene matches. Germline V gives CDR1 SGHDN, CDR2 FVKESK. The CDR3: CASSKTSGGTDTQYF. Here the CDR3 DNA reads TGTGCCAGCAGCAAGACTAGCGGGGGCACAGATACGCAGTATTTT.

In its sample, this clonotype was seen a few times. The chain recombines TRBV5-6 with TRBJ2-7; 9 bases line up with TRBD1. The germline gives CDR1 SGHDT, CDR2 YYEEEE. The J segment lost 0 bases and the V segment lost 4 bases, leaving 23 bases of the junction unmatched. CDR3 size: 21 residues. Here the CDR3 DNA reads TGTGCCAGCAGCCTGACCGCTCCGGGACAGGGTATCCTATCCGCCTCCTACGAGCAGTACTTC. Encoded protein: CASSLTAPGQGILSASYEQYF.

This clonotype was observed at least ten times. The CDR3 DNA follows: TGTGCCAGCAGCTTAGATGGCCAGGGGGCGGACACCATATATTTT. It codes for CASSLDGQGADTIYF. The chain joins TRBV11-2 to TRBJ1-3; 8 nucleotides agree with TRBD1. Germline V lookup: CDR1 SGHAT, CDR2 FQNNGV. V shed 0 bases and J 8 bases; nucleotides not matched to a gene: 6. The CDR3 contains 15 residues.

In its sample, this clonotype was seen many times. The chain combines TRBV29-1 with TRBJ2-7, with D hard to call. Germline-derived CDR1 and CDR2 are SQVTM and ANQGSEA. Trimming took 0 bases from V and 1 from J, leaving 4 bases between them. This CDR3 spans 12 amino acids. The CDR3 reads CSVEDTSYEQYF. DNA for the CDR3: TGCAGCGTTGAAGACACTTCCTACGAGCAGTACTTC.

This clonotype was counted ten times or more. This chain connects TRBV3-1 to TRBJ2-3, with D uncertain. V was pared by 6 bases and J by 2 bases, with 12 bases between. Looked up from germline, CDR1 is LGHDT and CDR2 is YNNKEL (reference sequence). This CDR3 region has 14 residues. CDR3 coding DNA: TGTGCCAGCAGTTACACGCAAACCACAGATACGCAGTATTTT. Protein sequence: CASSYTQTTDTQYF.

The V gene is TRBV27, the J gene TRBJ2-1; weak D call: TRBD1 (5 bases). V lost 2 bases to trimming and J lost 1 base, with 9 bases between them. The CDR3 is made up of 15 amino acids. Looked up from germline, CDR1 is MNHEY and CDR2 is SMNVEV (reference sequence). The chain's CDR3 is CASSLRGLSYNEQFF. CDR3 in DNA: TGTGCCAGCAGTTTAAGGGGCTTATCCTACAATGAGCAGTTCTTC.

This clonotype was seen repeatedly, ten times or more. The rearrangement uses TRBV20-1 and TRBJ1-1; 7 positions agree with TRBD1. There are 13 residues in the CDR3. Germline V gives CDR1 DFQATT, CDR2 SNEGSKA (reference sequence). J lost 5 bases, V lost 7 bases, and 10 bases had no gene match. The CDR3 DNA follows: TGCAGTGTTCAGGACAGGCGGTGGACTGAAGCTTTCTTT. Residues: CSVQDRRWTEAFF.

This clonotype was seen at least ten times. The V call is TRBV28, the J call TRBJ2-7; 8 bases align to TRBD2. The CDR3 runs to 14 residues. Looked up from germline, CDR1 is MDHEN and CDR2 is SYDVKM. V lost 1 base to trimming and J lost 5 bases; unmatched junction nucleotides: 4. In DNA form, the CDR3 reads TGTGCCAGCAGTTTATCGGGAGGGCGGAACGAGCAGTACTTC. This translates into CASSLSGGRNEQYF. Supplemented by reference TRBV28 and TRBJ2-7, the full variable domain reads DVKVTQSSRYLVKRTGEKVFLECVQDMDHENMFWYRQDPGLGLRLIYFSYDVKMKEKGDIPEGYSVSREKKERFSLILESASTNQTSMYLCASSLSGGRNEQYFGPGTRLTVT.

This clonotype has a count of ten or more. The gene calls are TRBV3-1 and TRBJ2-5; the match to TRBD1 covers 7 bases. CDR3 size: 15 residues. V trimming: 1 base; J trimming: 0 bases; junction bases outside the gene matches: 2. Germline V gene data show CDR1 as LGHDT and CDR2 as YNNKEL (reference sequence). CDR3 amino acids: CASSQGGGYQETQYF. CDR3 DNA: TGTGCCAGCAGCCAAGGAGGGGGCTACCAAGAGACCCAGTACTTC.

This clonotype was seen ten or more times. Here the CDR3 DNA reads TGTGCCAGCAGCCAAGAAACCACAGGCCCGAACTCCTACGAGCAGTACTTC. It codes for CASSQETTGPNSYEQYF. This chain links TRBV3-1 with TRBJ2-7; perhaps TRBD1 as D (5 bases). The germline V and J ends were trimmed by 0 bases and 0 bases, with 15 bases remaining between them. The germline V gene has CDR1 LGHDT and CDR2 YNNKEL (reference sequence). The CDR3 extends over 17 amino acids.

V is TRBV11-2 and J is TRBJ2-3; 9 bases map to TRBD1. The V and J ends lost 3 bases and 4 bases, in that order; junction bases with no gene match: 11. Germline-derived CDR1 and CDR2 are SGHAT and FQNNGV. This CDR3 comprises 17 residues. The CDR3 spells CASSFTGTGFLADTQYF. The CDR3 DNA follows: TGTGCCAGCAGCTTTACCGGGACAGGGTTTTTGGCAGATACGCAGTATTTT.

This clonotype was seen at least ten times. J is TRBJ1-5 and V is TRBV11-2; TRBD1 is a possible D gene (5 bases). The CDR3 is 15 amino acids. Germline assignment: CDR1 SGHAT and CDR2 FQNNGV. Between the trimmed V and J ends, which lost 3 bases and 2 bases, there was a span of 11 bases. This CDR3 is CASSLAGFGNQPQHF. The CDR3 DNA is TGTGCCAGCAGCTTGGCAGGGTTTGGCAATCAGCCCCAGCATTTT. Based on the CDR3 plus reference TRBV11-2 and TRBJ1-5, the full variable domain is EAGVAQSPRYKIIEKRQSVAFWCNPISGHATLYWYQQILGQGPKLLIQFQNNGVVDDSQLPKDRFSAERLKGVDSTLKIQPAKLEDSAVYLCASSLAGFGNQPQHFGDGTRLSIL.

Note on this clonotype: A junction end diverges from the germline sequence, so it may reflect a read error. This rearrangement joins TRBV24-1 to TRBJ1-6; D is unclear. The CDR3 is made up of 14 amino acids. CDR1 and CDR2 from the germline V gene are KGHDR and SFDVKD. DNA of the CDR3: TGTGCCACCAGCGATTTGAACTATAATTCACCCCTCCACTTT. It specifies CATSDLNYNSPLHF.

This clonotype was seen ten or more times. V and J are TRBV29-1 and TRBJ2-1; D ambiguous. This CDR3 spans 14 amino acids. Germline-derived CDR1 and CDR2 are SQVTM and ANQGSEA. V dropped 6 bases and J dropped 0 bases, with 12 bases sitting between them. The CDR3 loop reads CSVLLRSSYNEQFF. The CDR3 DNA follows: TGCAGCGTCCTCCTGCGCAGCTCCTACAATGAGCAGTTCTTC.

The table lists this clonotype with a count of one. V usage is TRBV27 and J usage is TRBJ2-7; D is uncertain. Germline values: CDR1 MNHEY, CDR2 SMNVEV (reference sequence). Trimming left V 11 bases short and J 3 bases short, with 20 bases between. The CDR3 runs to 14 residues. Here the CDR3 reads CARSYSDTFYEQYF. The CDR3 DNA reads TGTGCCCGGAGTTACTCTGACACATTCTACGAGCAGTACTTC.

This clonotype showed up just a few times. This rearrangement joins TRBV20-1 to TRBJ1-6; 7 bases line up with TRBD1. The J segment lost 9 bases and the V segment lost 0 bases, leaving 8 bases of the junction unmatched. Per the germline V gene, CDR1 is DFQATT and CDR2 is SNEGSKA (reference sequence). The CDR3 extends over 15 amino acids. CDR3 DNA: TGCAGTGCTAGAGAGTCGACAGGGTTCGCTTCACCCCTCCACTTT. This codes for CSARESTGFASPLHF.

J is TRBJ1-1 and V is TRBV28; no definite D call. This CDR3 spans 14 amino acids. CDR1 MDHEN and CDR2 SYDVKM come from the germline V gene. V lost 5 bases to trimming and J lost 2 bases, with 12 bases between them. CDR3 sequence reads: CASSQLGVNTEAFF. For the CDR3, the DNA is TGTGCCAGCAGTCAGCTTGGGGTAAACACTGAAGCTTTCTTT.

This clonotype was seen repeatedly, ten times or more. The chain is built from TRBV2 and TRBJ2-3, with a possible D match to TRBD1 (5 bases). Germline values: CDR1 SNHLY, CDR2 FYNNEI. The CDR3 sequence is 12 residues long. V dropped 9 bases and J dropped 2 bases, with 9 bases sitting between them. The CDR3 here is CARRQFTDTQYF. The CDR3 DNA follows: TGTGCCAGACGACAGTTCACAGATACGCAGTATTTT.